The following is a TCR beta chain sequence with its context. The antigen is unknown. The record originates from a study of cytomegalovirus exposure and HLA in healthy donors. Findings and limits, study-wide: What a later analysis reportedly showed was that an Asian-associated ancestry cluster had fewer N-insertions than the approximately 700-donor mean. A later look showed TCR association rates differing by HLA locus, highest for DRB1 and lowest for HLA-C. Researchers reported from a later analysis that most CMV-associated TCR beta chains appeared HLA-restricted. Cytomegalovirus status was reportedly diagnosed by the classifier with high specificity and sensitivity.

Germline V gene sequence: CDR1 MNHNS, CDR2 SASEGT. This CDR3 spans 15 amino acids. Trimming cost V 6 bases and J 6 bases; bases outside gene matches: 8. Primers included in the PCR were 60 Vbeta and 13 Jbeta primers. Here immunoSEQ multiplex PCR was the method, and the copy in TCRdb shows in-frame clones only, minus some. The sample consists of around 100,000 clones, approximately 78% of them appearing once. The chain uses TRBV6-1 and TRBJ2-2; TRBD1 agrees at 9 bases. Sequencing input: PBMCs. The receptor comes from a male donor in good health and CMV-seropositive. CDR3: CASRETGGFAGELFF. In DNA, the CDR3 is TGTGCCAGCAGAGAGACAGGGGGTTTCGCCGGGGAGCTGTTTTTT.